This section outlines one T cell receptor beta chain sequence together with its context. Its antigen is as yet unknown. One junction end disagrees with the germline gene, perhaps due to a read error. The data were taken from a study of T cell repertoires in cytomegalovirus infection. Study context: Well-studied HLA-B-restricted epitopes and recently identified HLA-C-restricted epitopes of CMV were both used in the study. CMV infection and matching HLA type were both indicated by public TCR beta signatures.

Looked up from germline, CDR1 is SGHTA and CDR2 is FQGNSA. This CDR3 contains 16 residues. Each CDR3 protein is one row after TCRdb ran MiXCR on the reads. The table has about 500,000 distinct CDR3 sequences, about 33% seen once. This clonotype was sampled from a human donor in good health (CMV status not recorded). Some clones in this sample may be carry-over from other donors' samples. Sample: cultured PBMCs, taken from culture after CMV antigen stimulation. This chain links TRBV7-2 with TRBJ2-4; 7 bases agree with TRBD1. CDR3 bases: TGTGCCAGCAGCACCCGACAGGGATTAGCCAAAAGCATTCAGTACTTC. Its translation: CASSTRQGLAKSIQYF. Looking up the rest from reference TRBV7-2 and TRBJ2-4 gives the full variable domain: GAGVSQSPSNKVTEKGKDVELRCDPISGHTALYWYRQSLGQGLEFLIYFQGNSAPDKSGLPSDRFSAERTGGSVSTLTIQRTQQEDSAVYLCASSTRQGLAKSIQYFGAGTRLSVL.